This is a list of T cell receptor beta chains from one sample in a study of T cells in Graves' hyperthyroidism and ophthalmopathy. Using its own MiXCR run on the multiplex PCR reads, TCRdb lists one record per CDR3 protein. The sample holds 350,000 to 450,000 distinct CDR3 sequences, about 15% seen once. The sample taken for sequencing was blood. Source of these receptors: a woman in her twenties or thirties with Graves' hyperthyroidism that later progressed to Graves' ophthalmopathy. Each CDR3 is given with its conserved first and last residue. The D gene is left open where the match is weak. Clone size appears in some rows only: once, few, many, or a class for an expanded clone.

size: once; J: TRBJ1-3; V: TRBV6-1; D: NA; CDR3: CASSEGGARNTIYF; DNA: TGTGCCAGCAGTGAAGGGGGGGCTCGAAACACCATATATTTT
size: few; J: TRBJ1-6; V: TRBV19; D: NA; CDR3: CASGMDPRGNSPLHF; DNA: TGTGCCAGTGGAATGGACCCGAGGGGCAATTCACCCCTCCACTTT
size: few; J: TRBJ1-2; V: TRBV20-1; D: TRBD1; CDR3: CSAAGTGLLGGYTF; DNA: TGCAGTGCTGCCGGGACAGGGTTGTTAGGTGGCTACACCTTC
size: many; J: TRBJ1-5; V: TRBV7-3; D: NA; CDR3: CASSFSGVGIQPQHF; DNA: TGTGCCAGCAGCTTCTCTGGGGTGGGTATTCAGCCCCAGCATTTT
size: many; J: TRBJ2-2; V: TRBV27; D: NA; CDR3: CASSFGNTGELFF; DNA: TGTGCCAGCAGTTTTGGTAACACCGGGGAGCTGTTTTTT
size: NA; J: TRBJ2-1; V: TRBV4-1; D: NA; CDR3: CASSLIAGIPYNEQFF; DNA: TGCGCCAGCAGCCTTATTGCGGGAATTCCCTACAATGAGCAGTTCTTC
size: NA; J: TRBJ2-5; V: TRBV4-1; D: TRBD2; CDR3: CASSPRGLAGVEETQYF; DNA: TGCGCCAGCAGCCCGAGAGGACTAGCGGGGGTTGAAGAGACCCAGTACTTC
size: many; J: TRBJ2-7; V: TRBV20-1; D: NA; CDR3: CSATTHYEQYF; DNA: TGCAGTGCTACCACCCATTACGAGCAGTACTTC
size: many; J: TRBJ2-2; V: TRBV10-3; D: NA; CDR3: CATQPNSNTGELFF; DNA: TGTGCCACTCAACCAAATTCGAACACCGGGGAGCTGTTTTTT
size: NA; J: TRBJ1-5; V: TRBV6-2/TRBV6-3; D: NA; CDR3: CASSAAGVNQPQHF; DNA: TGTGCCAGCAGCGCCGCAGGGGTGAATCAGCCCCAGCATTTT
size: NA; J: TRBJ2-3; V: TRBV12-3/TRBV12-4; D: NA; CDR3: CASSSSGSDTQYF; DNA: TGTGCCAGCAGTTCCTCGGGTTCGGATACGCAGTATTTT
size: NA; J: TRBJ2-1; V: TRBV7-9; D: NA; CDR3: CASSLVYSGEQFF; DNA: TGTGCCAGCAGCTTAGTGTATAGCGGTGAGCAGTTCTTC
size: NA; J: TRBJ2-1; V: TRBV6-2/TRBV6-3; D: TRBD2; CDR3: CASRRASGNNEQFF; DNA: TGTGCCAGCAGAAGGGCTAGCGGTAACAATGAGCAGTTCTTC
size: many; J: TRBJ1-1; V: TRBV28; D: NA; CDR3: CASSFWRPNTEAFF; DNA: TGTGCCAGCAGTTTCTGGCGTCCGAACACTGAAGCTTTCTTT
size: NA; J: TRBJ2-2; V: TRBV12-3/TRBV12-4; D: TRBD1; CDR3: CASSSDRRYTGELFF; DNA: TGTGCCAGCAGTTCGGACAGGAGGTACACCGGGGAGCTGTTTTTT
size: many; J: TRBJ2-7; V: TRBV27; D: TRBD2; CDR3: CASSNLGLAEITYEQYF; DNA: TGTGCCAGCAGCAATTTAGGACTAGCGGAGATTACCTACGAGCAGTACTTC
size: many; J: TRBJ2-3; V: TRBV7-2; D: TRBD2; CDR3: CASSLVGTSPDTQYF; DNA: TGTGCCAGCAGCTTAGTGGGGACTAGTCCAGATACGCAGTATTTT
size: many; J: TRBJ2-7; V: TRBV28; D: NA; CDR3: CASSSPRSYEQYF; DNA: TGTGCCAGCAGTTCCCCCCGCTCCTACGAGCAGTACTTC
size: many; J: TRBJ2-7; V: TRBV27; D: NA; CDR3: CASSLSGAETYEQYF; DNA: TGTGCCAGCAGTTTGTCCGGGGCGGAAACCTACGAGCAGTACTTC
size: NA; J: TRBJ2-7; V: TRBV5-1; D: NA; CDR3: CASSLGTESYEQYF; DNA: TGCGCCAGCAGCTTGGGGACTGAGTCCTACGAGCAGTACTTC
size: NA; J: TRBJ1-1; V: TRBV19; D: NA; CDR3: CASSIDGDPEFGTEAFF; DNA: TGTGCCAGTAGTATAGATGGGGATCCCGAGTTTGGAACTGAAGCTTTCTTT
size: many; J: TRBJ2-1; V: TRBV5-1; D: NA; CDR3: CASSGIDNEQFF; DNA: TGCGCCAGCAGCGGGATAGACAATGAGCAGTTCTTC
size: many; J: TRBJ2-3; V: TRBV28; D: NA; CDR3: CASSPNPTDTQYF; DNA: TGTGCCAGCAGCCCGAACCCCACAGATACGCAGTATTTT
size: many; J: TRBJ2-2; V: TRBV11-2; D: TRBD2; CDR3: CASSFWIGLAGNTGELFF; DNA: TGTGCCAGCAGTTTTTGGATCGGACTAGCGGGGAACACCGGGGAGCTGTTTTTT
size: few; J: TRBJ2-7; V: TRBV28; D: NA; CDR3: CASSLGDEVYEQYF; DNA: TGTGCCAGCAGTTTAGGGGACGAGGTCTACGAGCAGTACTTC
size: many; J: TRBJ2-5; V: TRBV24-1; D: NA; CDR3: CATSDSVSGQETQYF; DNA: TGTGCCACCAGTGATTCCGTTTCGGGCCAAGAGACCCAGTACTTC